One TCR beta chain is described in this entry. Its antigen is unidentified. Naive CD8 cells were CD45RO-negative, positively selected for CCR7, excluding terminally differentiated effector memory CD45RA+ cells. Produced via immunoSEQ multiplex PCR; TCRdb's table is partial and in-frame only. Of nearly 2 million clones listed, about 94% were seen once; the top ten hold 0.95% to 1.5%. These data originate in a study of shared clonotypes between healthy human individuals. Study findings and constraints: Depth of sequencing was expected to influence donor clonotype sharing. Naive CD4 clonotypes overlapped across a handful of donors at approximately 4.5%.

The source material was naive CD8+ T cells sorted from blood. This TCR was sampled from a man aged 18 to 29 in good health.

The CDR3 spells CASSTTGRYEQYF. CDR3 coding DNA: TGTGCCAGCAGCACGACAGGGAGGTATGAGCAGTACTTC. V gene TRBV7-9 combines with J gene TRBJ2-7; possible D gene TRBD1, 7 bases. Germline V CDR1 and CDR2: SEHNR, FQNEAQ (reference sequence). Trimming left V 5 bases short and J 7 bases short, with 15 bases between. This CDR3 region has 13 residues.